The clone carrying this T cell receptor beta chain has just a few counts. A single record per CDR3 protein comes from TCRdb applying MiXCR to the RT-PCR reads. The table shows about 580,000 distinct CDR3 sequences, with 11% to 15% occurring only once. These data are taken from a study of response to subunit inactivated influenza vaccine. The CDR3 is 16 residues long. V shed 7 bases and J 9 bases; nucleotides not matched to a gene: 13. Germline V gives CDR1 MNHEY, CDR2 SMNVEV (reference sequence). The source is a man aged 50 or older who received an inactivated influenza vaccine. The sample was PBMCs from blood, taken roughly 13 days after vaccination. The J gene is TRBJ1-6, the V gene TRBV27; 9 bases map to TRBD1. This CDR3 is CASKEQGAVFASPLHF. The DNA of the CDR3 is TGTGCCAGCAAAGAACAGGGGGCGGTTTTTGCTTCACCCCTCCACTTT.